The 11 T cell receptor beta chains reported below all come from one sample, sequenced in a study of blood T cell repertoires in COVID-19. The repertoire was sequenced with immunoSEQ multiplex PCR; TCRdb's copy has only in-frame clones and lacks some. The profile covers 40,000 to 45,000 clones, with 80% to 90% appearing a single time and 6.2% taken by the ten largest. Sequenced material: peripheral blood. Receptor source: a human donor in a cohort sampled during active COVID-19.

The chain joins TRBV14 to TRBJ2-1; D is uncertain. There are 12 residues in the CDR3. Germline CDR1 is SGHDN and CDR2 is FVKESK. Trimming shortened V by 4 bases and J by 12 bases, and 13 bases separated the two germline ends. CDR3 nucleotides: TGTGCCAGCAGCCGAGAAGGAGCTGGGCAGTTCTTC. Encoded protein: CASSREGAGQFF.

V usage is TRBV7-2 and J usage is TRBJ2-1; 7 positions match TRBD1. Germline values: CDR1 SGHTA, CDR2 FQGNSA. The length of the CDR3 is 14 residues. The V and J ends lost 1 base and 9 bases, in that order; junction bases with no gene match: 6. CDR3 loop: CASSLDRGDGEQFF. CDR3 sequence (DNA): TGTGCCAGCAGCTTAGACAGGGGTGATGGTGAGCAGTTCTTC.

The rearrangement uses TRBV29-1 and TRBJ1-4; D is unresolved. The CDR3 loop spans 12 amino acids. Trimming stripped 6 bases from V and 4 bases from J, with 9 bases between. CDR1 SQVTM and CDR2 ANQGSEA come from the germline V gene. The CDR3 spells CSVGDINEKLFF. CDR3 sequence (DNA): TGCAGCGTGGGTGACATTAATGAAAAACTGTTTTTT. The entire variable domain, with the rest obtained from reference TRBV29-1 and TRBJ1-4, is as follows: SAVISQKPSRDICQRGTSLTIQCQVDSQVTMMFWYRQQPGQSLTLIATANQGSEATYESGFVIDKFPISRPNLTFSTLTVSNMSPEDSSIYLCSVGDINEKLFFGSGTQLSVL.

The chain joins TRBV18 to TRBJ2-7, with 10 bases lining up with TRBD1. V shed 4 bases, J shed 5 bases, and the junction held 5 bases outside the gene matches. The CDR3 covers 14 residues. Germline lookup yields CDR1 KGHSH and CDR2 LQKENI. CDR3 sequence (DNA): TGTGCCAGCTCACAATGGGGGACAGGGGACGAGCAGTACTTC. It yields the protein CASSQWGTGDEQYF.

The table lists this clone with a count of one. This chain uses TRBV27 with TRBJ2-1, with 8 bases aligning to TRBD2. There are 22 residues in the CDR3. Germline V gene lookup returns CDR1 MNHEY and CDR2 SMNVEV (reference sequence). Trimming removed 5 bases from V and 2 bases from J; junction bases left unmatched: 26. The CDR3 bases are TGTGCCAGCAGTCCGCGGACCAGCAGGGGTAGGTTTAGCGGGGCAACCTACAATGAGCAGTTCTTC. This codes for CASSPRTSRGRFSGATYNEQFF.

The chain couples TRBV7-2 to TRBJ1-2, with D possibly being TRBD1 (6 bases). V lost 1 base and J 9 bases, leaving 12 bases between the germline ends. Germline assignment: CDR1 SGHTA and CDR2 FQGNSA. CDR3 size: 13 residues. Written as DNA, the CDR3 is TGTGCCAGCAGCTTAGGGACAGTGAATAGCTACACCTTC. Translated, it gives CASSLGTVNSYTF.

This chain uses TRBV19 with TRBJ2-7; TRBD1 aligns across 8 bases. The germline gives CDR1 LNHDA, CDR2 SQIVND (reference sequence). This CDR3 is built from 14 residues. The V and J ends lost 2 bases and 1 base, in that order; junction bases with no gene match: 1. The CDR3 region has the DNA TGTGCCAGTAGTATACAGGGGGCGTCCTACGAGCAGTACTTC. This sequence encodes CASSIQGASYEQYF.

The count of this clone is one. The rearrangement joins TRBV5-4 to TRBJ2-1, with TRBD1 as a possible D gene (6 bases). The CDR3 runs to 14 residues. V was cut by 1 base and J by 7 bases, with 12 bases left in between. CDR1 and CDR2 (germline): SGHNT, YYREEE (reference sequence). The DNA for the CDR3 is TGTGCCAGCAGCTTGCTCCTACAGGGTAATGAGCAGTTCTTC. This codes for CASSLLLQGNEQFF.

This chain uses TRBV25-1 with TRBJ1-1, with TRBD1 identical over 8 bases. The CDR3 runs 14 residues. Per germline, CDR1 MGHDK and CDR2 SYGVNS. J lost 10 bases, V lost 5 bases, and 12 bases had no gene match. CDR3 in DNA: TGTGCCAGCAGTAATCTTTCCAGGGGGCGGCGAGCTTTCTTT. As protein: CASSNLSRGRRAFF.

This clone was seen a single time. The chain combines TRBV10-3 with TRBJ2-3; TRBD1 aligns across 8 bases. Losses at the gene ends were 9 bases for V and 4 bases for J; bases not matched to a gene: 9. From germline, CDR1 is ENHRY and CDR2 SYGVKD. The CDR3 sequence is 14 residues long. The CDR3 sequence: CAIMTGAMADTQYF. CDR3 DNA: TGTGCCATTATGACAGGGGCTATGGCAGATACGCAGTATTTT.

The chain links TRBV5-1 to TRBJ2-3; D remains ambiguous. The germline V gene has CDR1 SGHRS and CDR2 YFSETQ. Trimming took off 9 bases at V and 5 bases at J, with 13 bases between the two ends. The CDR3 is 12 amino acids. The CDR3, as DNA: TGCGCCACCACGCAGGAAGGAGATACGCAGTATTTT. Its translation: CATTQEGDTQYF.